Given below is one TCR beta chain in context. The sample is drawn from a study of neoadjuvant anti-PD-1 for oral cavity cancer. Regarding time point: after neoadjuvant nivolumab, at surgical resection. Blood libraries mostly used roughly 440 ng genomic DNA, six replicates each. This table comes from immunoSEQ multiplex PCR, and its TCRdb copy is limited to in-frame clones, with some not included. The sample has around 8,400 clones; roughly two thirds are singletons. The V gene's germline CDR1 is MGHDK and CDR2 SYGVNS. The V and J ends lost 6 bases and 0 bases respectively, with 6 bases between them. The CDR3 covers 13 residues.

This sequence originates from a person aged 35-79 years with oral cavity squamous cell carcinoma. The chain links TRBV25-1 to TRBJ1-5; weak D call: TRBD1 (5 bases). Specimen: PBMCs, collected after nivolumab (anti-PD-1) treatment. The CDR3 nucleotides are TGTGCCAGCAGGGACAATAGCAATCAGCCCCAGCATTTT. Protein sequence: CASRDNSNQPQHF.